This entry concerns a single TCR beta chain. This CDR3 is built from 18 residues. Source study methods: Estimation of nucleated cell counts was performed using reference gene primer amplification. Measured with immunoSEQ multiplex PCR; TCRdb has only the in-frame clones, and not every one. The V and J calls and clone size were taken over from that table, and D and trimming were inferred from the DNA. This table holds 200,000 to 250,000 clones, roughly 80% found once. The data derive from a study of blood T cell repertoires in COVID-19. Study at large: The samples span acute and convalescent COVID-19 from the United States, Italy and Spain. PBMCs, B-cell-depleted T cells, or T cells provided the cDNA or gDNA that made up the material.

This chain uses TRBV21-1 with TRBJ2-1; TRBD2, the table's D call, was not compared with the DNA. TRBV21-1 is a known pseudogene. The sequence was obtained from a woman under 40 who had recovered from COVID-19. The sample consisted of peripheral blood. The CDR3 spells CASSKECRFGRANNEQFF. CDR3 sequence (DNA): TGTGCCAGCAGCAAAGAATGTAGATTTGGGAGGGCCAACAATGAGCAGTTCTTC.